This TCR beta chain was identified during a study of radiotherapy plus CTLA-4 blockade in lung cancer. On the study more broadly: Objective responses were recorded in about 17% of patients, with disease control recorded in less than 40%. Findings and caveats of the study: Reportedly, early blood T cell clone dynamics best predicted response, with interferon-beta. TCR clones originating in tumors grew in number in blood after radiotherapy plus ipilimumab.

This CDR3 is built from 16 residues. The germline V gene has CDR1 MNHNY and CDR2 SVGAGI (reference sequence). V lost 3 bases to trimming and J lost 1 base; unmatched junction nucleotides: 7. The data were produced by immunoSEQ multiplex PCR, yet TCRdb's version contains in-frame clones alone and is incomplete. The table lists roughly 63,000 clones, approximately 68% of them singletons. On this clone: Its specificity is unknown.

Ipilimumab-mediated CTLA-4 blockade plus focal radiation was given to patients having chemo-refractory metastatic non-small-cell lung cancer. V is TRBV6-6 and J is TRBJ1-1; 8 bases map to TRBD1. This TCR was sampled from a human donor with non-small cell lung cancer whose response to radiotherapy plus ipilimumab could not be evaluated. Sequencing used peripheral blood, obtained from a patient treated with radiotherapy plus ipilimumab. The DNA of the CDR3 is TGTGCCAGCAGTTATGCTCAGGGGGCAAGGAACACTGAAGCTTTCTTT. It codes for CASSYAQGARNTEAFF.